One sample yielded the 21 T cell receptor beta chains listed below, sequenced in a study of vaccination effects on CD4 cells after COVID-19. These receptors have no known antigen. After expansion with viral peptide pools in the ViraFEST assay, antigen-specific CD4+ T cells were sequenced. Following culture for about ten days, CD4+ T cells were isolated. TCRdb's copy holds only in-frame clones and misses some; the assay was immunoSEQ multiplex PCR. The data show tens of thousands of clones, with around 70% seen just once and about 12% held by the top ten. Here the sequenced sample was CD4+ T cells from PBMCs cultured with HCoV-229E spike peptides, taken before COVID-19 vaccination. The origin of the receptors is a human donor who received a COVID-19 vaccine.

The chain uses TRBV14 and TRBJ1-2, with no clear D. The V end was cut by 3 bases, the J end by 3 bases, with 11 bases between. Per the germline V gene, CDR1 is SGHDN and CDR2 is FVKESK. The CDR3 totals 14 residues. The DNA of the CDR3 is TGTGCCAGCAGCCATAACGGACGGTACTATGGCTACACCTTC. Its protein is CASSHNGRYYGYTF.

The rearrangement links TRBV2 to TRBJ1-1; 10 bases match TRBD1. J lost 4 bases, V lost 7 bases, and 15 bases had no gene match. This CDR3 comprises 17 residues. CDR1 and CDR2 from the germline V gene are SNHLY and FYNNEI. The CDR3 DNA follows: TGTGCCAGCAAAAAGACAGGGGGCTTCCTGACCCGCACTGAAGCTTTCTTT. Translating it yields CASKKTGGFLTRTEAFF. The full variable domain, with the rest looked up from reference TRBV2 and TRBJ1-1, is EPEVTQTPSHQVTQMGQEVILRCVPISNHLYFYWYRQILGQKVEFLVSFYNNEISEKSEIFDDQFSVERPDGSNFTLKIRSTKLEDSAMYFCASKKTGGFLTRTEAFFGQGTRLTVV.

V gene TRBV5-1 combines with J gene TRBJ2-3, with TRBD1 matching 7 bases. The junction had 11 bases not matched to a gene; V was cut back by 4 bases and J by 0 bases. Germline V CDR1 and CDR2: SGHRS, YFSETQ. The CDR3 covers 17 residues. The CDR3: CASSQTNRGGSTDTQYF. The CDR3 DNA reads TGCGCCAGCAGCCAGACAAACAGGGGTGGAAGCACAGATACGCAGTATTTT.

This clone was detected a few times. This chain joins TRBV10-3 and TRBJ1-1; D not certain. The CDR3 is 12 amino acids. V lost 6 bases to trimming and J lost 7 bases, with 12 bases between them. Germline lookup yields CDR1 ENHRY and CDR2 SYGVKD. CDR3 bases: TGTGCCATCAGGGACGAAGGCGATGAAGCTTTCTTT. Its protein product is CAIRDEGDEAFF.

V usage is TRBV19 and J usage is TRBJ1-5, with D unclear. This CDR3 has 13 amino acids. Trimming pared 3 bases from V and 3 bases from J, leaving 6 bases between. Looked up from germline, CDR1 is LNHDA and CDR2 is SQIVND (reference sequence). The CDR3: CASSIGHNQPQHF. In nucleotides, the CDR3 is TGTGCCAGTAGTATCGGGCACAATCAGCCCCAGCATTTT.

The rearrangement joins TRBV18 to TRBJ2-3; a weak D match, TRBD2 (6 bases). The germline CDR1 and CDR2 sequences are KGHSH and LQKENI. The CDR3 extends over 17 amino acids. Trimming pared 0 bases from V and 0 bases from J, leaving 13 bases between. The CDR3 DNA is TGTGCCAGCTCACCACCCCCTTTTAGCGGAAGCACAGATACGCAGTATTTT. Amino acids: CASSPPPFSGSTDTQYF.

The V gene is TRBV6-5, the J gene TRBJ2-7; D unclear. The length of the CDR3 is 11 residues. Trimming cost V 6 bases and J 12 bases, with 15 bases left between them. Per germline, CDR1 MNHEY and CDR2 SVGAGI. CDR3 DNA: TGTGCCAGCAGAAGGGTGGAAGAATGGTACTTC. It yields the protein CASRRVEEWYF.

V and J are TRBV3-1 (or the pseudogene TRBV3-2) and TRBJ1-2; TRBD1 aligns across 8 bases. Germline V gene sequence: CDR1 LGHDT, CDR2 YNNKEL (reference sequence). This CDR3 has 15 amino acids. Trimming removed 5 bases from V and 3 bases from J; junction bases left unmatched: 8. The CDR3: CASSYIGQGDYGYTF. CDR3 DNA sequence: TGTGCCAGCAGCTATATCGGACAGGGAGACTATGGCTACACCTTC.

In its sample, this clone was seen once. The CDR3 DNA reads as TGTGCCAGCAGTTACAAAGGACCCCGTGGGAGTCGGGATCAGCCCCAGCATTTT. Translated: CASSYKGPRGSRDQPQHF. The V gene is TRBV6-2 or TRBV6-3, the J gene TRBJ1-5; D is unresolved. Germline lookup yields CDR1 MNHEY and CDR2 SVGEGT. V lost 2 bases to trimming and J lost 5 bases, with 22 bases between them. The CDR3 has 18 amino acids.

The chain uses TRBV7-9 and TRBJ1-2, with 9 bases matching TRBD1. Trimming took 5 bases from V and 7 from J; bases not matched to a gene: 8. There are 14 residues in the CDR3. Germline V gives CDR1 SEHNR, CDR2 FQNEAQ (reference sequence). The CDR3, as DNA: TGTGCCAGCAGCCCAAGGGACAGGGATGTTGGCTACACCTTC. This encodes CASSPRDRDVGYTF. Combining the CDR3 with reference TRBV7-9 and TRBJ1-2 gives the whole variable domain DTGVSQNPRHKITKRGQNVTFRCDPISEHNRLYWYRQTLGQGPEFLTYFQNEAQLEKSRLLSDRFSAERPKGSFSTLEIQRTEQGDSAMYLCASSPRDRDVGYTFGSGTRLTVV.

This rearrangement joins TRBV18 to TRBJ2-3, with TRBD2 matching over 10 bases. This CDR3 region has 19 residues. CDR1 and CDR2 from the germline V gene are KGHSH and LQKENI. V shed 6 bases, J shed 2 bases, and the junction held 17 bases outside the gene matches. The DNA of the CDR3 is TGTGCCAGCTCGCCTGAACGGAAACTAGCGGGAATCAACACAGATACGCAGTATTTT. Its translation is CASSPERKLAGINTDTQYF.

This clone was picked up a small number of times. This chain uses TRBV6-1 with TRBJ1-5, with a possible D match to TRBD1 (6 bases). The germline V gene encodes CDR1 MNHNS and CDR2 SASEGT. The CDR3 totals 16 residues. V dropped 1 base and J dropped 0 bases, with 10 bases sitting between them. The CDR3 coding sequence is TGTGCCAGCAGTGAAGTGGACAGCTATAGCAATCAGCCCCAGCATTTT. Translation gives CASSEVDSYSNQPQHF.

The rearrangement links TRBV2 to TRBJ2-5, with 9 bases lining up with TRBD2. Looked up from germline, CDR1 is SNHLY and CDR2 is FYNNEI. J was trimmed by 0 bases and V by 11 bases; bases with no gene match: 7. This CDR3 region has 14 residues. As DNA, the CDR3 is TGTGCCTGCATTAGCGGGAGTTACCAAGAGACCCAGTACTTC. Protein product: CACISGSYQETQYF.

The chain recombines TRBV3-1 (or the pseudogene TRBV3-2) with TRBJ1-2; D remains unclear. This CDR3 is 14 amino acids long. Germline V lookup: CDR1 LGHDT, CDR2 YNNKEL (reference sequence). V lost 1 base to trimming and J lost 0 bases, with 6 bases between them. The DNA of the CDR3 is TGTGCCAGCAGCCAAGCGCCCGCTAACTATGGCTACACCTTC. This translates into CASSQAPANYGYTF.

In its sample, this clone was seen once. CDR3 region: CASSLRQYQETQYF. For the CDR3, the DNA is TGCGCCAGCAGCTTACGACAGTACCAAGAGACCCAGTACTTC. The chain carries TRBV5-1 and TRBJ2-5; D might be TRBD1 (5 bases). Germline V gene data show CDR1 as SGHRS and CDR2 as YFSETQ. V lost 2 bases and J lost 0, with 8 bases in between. The CDR3 loop spans 14 amino acids.

A few counts support this clone. The chain joins TRBV27 to TRBJ1-2, with D unclear. The CDR3 runs 13 residues. Trimming pared 3 bases from V and 1 base from J, leaving 6 bases between. Germline values: CDR1 MNHEY, CDR2 SMNVEV (reference sequence). The CDR3 reads CASSFRVNYGYTF. The CDR3 nucleotides are TGTGCCAGCAGTTTTAGAGTTAACTATGGCTACACCTTC.

The chain uses TRBV18 and TRBJ1-2; 7 positions agree with TRBD1. This CDR3 has 16 amino acids. The junction had 9 bases not matched to a gene; V was cut back by 5 bases and J by 0 bases. Germline values: CDR1 KGHSH, CDR2 LQKENI. In nucleotides, the CDR3 is TGTGCCAGCTCAAAGGACAGGATTTCAGCTAACTATGGCTACACCTTC. Amino acid sequence: CASSKDRISANYGYTF.

DNA of the CDR3: TGCAGTGCTAGTCATAGCGGGAGGGCCACAGATACGCAGTATTTT. Encoded protein: CSASHSGRATDTQYF. This chain uses TRBV20-1 with TRBJ2-3; 11 positions match TRBD2. This CDR3 region has 15 residues. Germline assignment: CDR1 DFQATT and CDR2 SNEGSKA (reference sequence). The trim removed 3 bases at V and 2 bases at J, leaving 4 bases unmatched.

The chain has TRBV3-1 (or the pseudogene TRBV3-2) and TRBJ2-7; possibly TRBD2 for D (5 bases). There are 14 residues in the CDR3. Germline assignment: CDR1 LGHDT and CDR2 YNNKEL (reference sequence). The V end was cut by 4 bases, the J end by 1 base, with 11 bases between. The CDR3 spells CASSPGLTSYEQYF. The CDR3 region has the DNA TGTGCCAGCAGCCCCGGACTTACGTCCTACGAGCAGTACTTC.

The rearrangement joins TRBV5-1 to TRBJ2-7, with D tentatively TRBD1 (6 bases). Germline values: CDR1 SGHRS, CDR2 YFSETQ. The CDR3 runs 14 residues. Trimming pared 5 bases from V and 9 bases from J, leaving 21 bases between. This chain's CDR3 is CASRTGTPSTGQYF. DNA of the CDR3: TGCGCCAGCAGAACCGGGACACCATCTACTGGGCAGTACTTC. Variable domain in full (rest from reference TRBV5-1 and TRBJ2-7): KAGVTQTPRYLIKTRGQQVTLSCSPISGHRSVSWYQQTPGQGLQFLFEYFSETQRNKGNFPGRFSGRQFSNSRSEMNVSTLELGDSALYLCASRTGTPSTGQYFGPGTRLTVT.

This clone is large by share. The chain is built from TRBV10-2 and TRBJ2-7; no reliable D call. Trimming shortened V by 2 bases and J by 0 bases, and 8 bases separated the two germline ends. This CDR3 is built from 14 residues. The germline V gene has CDR1 WSHSY and CDR2 SAAADI. CDR3 amino acids: CASSERTDSYEQYF. CDR3 DNA sequence: TGCGCCAGCAGTGAGAGGACGGACTCCTACGAGCAGTACTTC.